The 7 T cell receptor beta chains reported below all come from one sample, sequenced in a study of blood T cell repertoires in COVID-19. Using immunoSEQ multiplex PCR, the repertoire was profiled, and TCRdb retains in-frame clones only, with some absent. The sample consists of some 300,000 clones, about nine tenths of them appearing once. Specimen: peripheral blood. The receptors derive from a woman in her thirties who had recovered from COVID-19.

The rearrangement links TRBV7-2 to TRBJ2-1, with unresolved D. The CDR3 loop spans 15 amino acids. The germline V and J ends were trimmed by 0 bases and 2 bases, with 8 bases remaining between them. CDR1 and CDR2 from the germline V gene are SGHTA and FQGNSA. CDR3 protein: CASSLASAAYNEQFF. CDR3 DNA sequence: TGTGCCAGCAGCTTAGCCAGCGCGGCCTACAATGAGCAGTTCTTC.

V usage is TRBV27 and J usage is TRBJ1-1, with 8 bases identical to TRBD1. Unmatched junction bases numbered 8, after V lost 6 bases and J lost 2 bases. Germline V gene lookup returns CDR1 MNHEY and CDR2 SMNVEV (reference sequence). The CDR3 has 15 residues. CDR3 DNA sequence: TGTGCCAGCAGGAAACCAGGGGGCGGAAACACTGAAGCTTTCTTT. Translation gives CASRKPGGGNTEAFF.

The chain links TRBV7-9 to TRBJ2-5; D gene uncertain. From germline, CDR1 is SEHNR and CDR2 FQNEAQ (reference sequence). This CDR3 contains 16 residues. Trimming removed 0 bases at V and 5 bases at J, with 16 bases between. CDR3 sequence: CASSLAWAFPQETQYF. CDR3 nucleotide sequence: TGTGCCAGCAGCTTAGCTTGGGCATTTCCCCAGGAGACCCAGTACTTC.

V and J are TRBV7-3 and TRBJ2-1; D is uncertain. The CDR3 is made up of 14 amino acids. Trimming took 3 bases from V and 0 from J, leaving 6 bases between them. Germline CDR1 SGHTA, CDR2 FQGTGA. The CDR3 region is CASSFTGSYNEQFF. CDR3 coding DNA: TGTGCCAGCAGCTTTACGGGCTCCTACAATGAGCAGTTCTTC.

The chain joins TRBV7-6 to TRBJ2-5, with D possibly being TRBD2 (6 bases). CDR3 length equals 11 residues. Trimming took 5 bases from V and 14 from J, leaving 15 bases between them. The germline V gene encodes CDR1 SGHVS and CDR2 FNYEAQ. The CDR3 region has the DNA TGTGCCAGCAGCAGCCAGCGGGTTAGCTACTTC. This gives the protein CASSSQRVSYF.

Here the CDR3 reads CASSQRAQGHYGYTF. The CDR3 DNA reads as TGTGCCAGCAGCCAACGCGCCCAGGGGCATTATGGCTACACCTTC. This rearrangement joins TRBV5-4 to TRBJ1-2, with D maybe TRBD1 (6 bases). The germline V gene encodes CDR1 SGHNT and CDR2 YYREEE (reference sequence). The CDR3 totals 15 residues. V dropped 4 bases and J dropped 5 bases, with 18 bases sitting between them. Full variable domain (rest looked up from reference TRBV5-4 and TRBJ1-2): ETGVTQSPTHLIKTRGQQVTLRCSSQSGHNTVSWYQQALGQGPQFIFQYYREEENGRGNFPPRFSGLQFPNYSSELNVNALELDDSALYLCASSQRAQGHYGYTFGSGTRLTVV.

This clone was observed at least ten times. The V and J genes are TRBV9 and TRBJ2-5, with 7 bases fitting TRBD2. This CDR3 has 15 residues. V trimming: 0 bases; J trimming: 4 bases; junction bases outside the gene matches: 6. Germline V CDR1 and CDR2: SGDLS, YYNGEE. CDR3 nucleotide sequence: TGTGCCAGCAGCGTAGCTGGTTGGGGGGGAGAGACCCAGTACTTC. Protein sequence: CASSVAGWGGETQYF.